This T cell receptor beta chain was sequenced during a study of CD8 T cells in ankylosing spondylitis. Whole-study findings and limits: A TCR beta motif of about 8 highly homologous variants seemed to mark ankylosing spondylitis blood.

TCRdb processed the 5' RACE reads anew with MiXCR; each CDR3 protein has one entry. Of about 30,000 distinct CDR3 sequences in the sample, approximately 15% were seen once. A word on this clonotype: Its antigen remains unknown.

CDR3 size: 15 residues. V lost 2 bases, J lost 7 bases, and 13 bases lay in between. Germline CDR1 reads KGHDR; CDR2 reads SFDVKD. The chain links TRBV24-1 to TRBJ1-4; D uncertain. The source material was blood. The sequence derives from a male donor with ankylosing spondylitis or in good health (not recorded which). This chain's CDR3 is CATSDSKGVGEKLFF. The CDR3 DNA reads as TGTGCCACCAGTGATTCAAAGGGAGTAGGTGAAAAACTGTTTTTT.